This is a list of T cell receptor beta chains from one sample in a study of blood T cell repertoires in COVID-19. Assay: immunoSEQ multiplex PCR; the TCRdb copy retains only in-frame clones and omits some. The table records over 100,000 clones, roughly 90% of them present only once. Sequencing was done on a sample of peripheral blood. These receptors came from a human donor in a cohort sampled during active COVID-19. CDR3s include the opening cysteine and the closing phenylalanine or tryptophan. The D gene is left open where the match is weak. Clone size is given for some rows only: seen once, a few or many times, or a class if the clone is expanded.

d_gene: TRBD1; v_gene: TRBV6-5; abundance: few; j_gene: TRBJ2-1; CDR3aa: CASRMTGINEQFF; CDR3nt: TGTGCCAGCAGAATGACAGGGATCAATGAGCAGTTCTTC
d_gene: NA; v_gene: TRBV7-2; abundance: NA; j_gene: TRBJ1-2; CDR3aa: CASSPNQSGGGYGYTF; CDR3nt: TGTGCCAGCAGCCCCAATCAATCTGGGGGAGGCTATGGCTACACCTTC
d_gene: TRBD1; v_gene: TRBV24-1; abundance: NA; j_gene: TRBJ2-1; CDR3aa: CATSDRVSSYNEQFF; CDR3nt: TGTGCCACCAGCGACAGGGTAAGCTCCTACAATGAGCAGTTCTTC
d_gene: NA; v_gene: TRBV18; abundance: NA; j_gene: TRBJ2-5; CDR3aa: CASSPQGGETQYF; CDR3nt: TGTGCCAGCTCACCACAGGGAGGTGAGACCCAGTACTTC
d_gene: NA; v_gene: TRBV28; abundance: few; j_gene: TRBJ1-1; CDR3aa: CASSVGGVGNTEAFF; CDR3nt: TGTGCCAGCAGTGTCGGGGGAGTGGGGAACACTGAAGCTTTCTTT
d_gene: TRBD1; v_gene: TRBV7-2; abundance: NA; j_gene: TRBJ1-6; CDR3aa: CASRSHDRVTSPLHF; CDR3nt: TGTGCCAGCAGATCCCACGACAGGGTTACTTCACCCCTCCACTTT
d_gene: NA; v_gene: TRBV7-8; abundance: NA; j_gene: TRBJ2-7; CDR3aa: CASSYSTWISYEQYF; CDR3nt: TGTGCCAGCAGTTATTCGACTTGGATTTCCTACGAGCAGTACTTC
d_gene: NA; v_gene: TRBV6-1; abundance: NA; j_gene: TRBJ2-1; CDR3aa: CASSERGRSNEQFF; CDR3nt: TGTGCCAGCAGTGAGCGGGGGCGCAGTAATGAGCAGTTCTTC
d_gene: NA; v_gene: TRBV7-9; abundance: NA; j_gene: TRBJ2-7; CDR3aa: CASSSQTGLQGEEQYF; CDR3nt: TGTGCCAGCAGCTCTCAAACGGGACTACAGGGTGAGGAGCAGTACTTC
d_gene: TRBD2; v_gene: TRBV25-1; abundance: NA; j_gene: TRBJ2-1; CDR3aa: CASSDVAGGYNEQFF; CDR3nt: TGTGCCAGCAGTGATGTGGCGGGAGGCTACAATGAGCAGTTCTTC
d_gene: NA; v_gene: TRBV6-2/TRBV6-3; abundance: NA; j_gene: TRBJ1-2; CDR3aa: CASSYAWGRVDYGYTF; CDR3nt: TGTGCCAGCAGTTACGCATGGGGCAGGGTGGACTATGGCTACACCTTC
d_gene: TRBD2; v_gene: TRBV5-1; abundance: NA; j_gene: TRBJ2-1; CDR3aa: CASSLVSASGNNEQFF; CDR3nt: TGCGCCAGCAGCTTGGTGTCGGCTAGCGGAAACAATGAGCAGTTCTTC
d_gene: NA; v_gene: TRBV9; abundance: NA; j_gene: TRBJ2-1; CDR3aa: CASSRENNEQFF; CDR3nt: TGTGCCAGCAGTCGTGAGAACAATGAGCAGTTCTTC
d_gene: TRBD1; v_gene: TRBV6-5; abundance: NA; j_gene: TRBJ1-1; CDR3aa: CASSRRQGANTEAFF; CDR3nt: TGTGCCAGCAGTCGCCGACAGGGAGCAAACACTGAAGCTTTCTTT
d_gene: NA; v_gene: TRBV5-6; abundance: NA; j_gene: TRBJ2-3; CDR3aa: CASSSLGGDTQYF; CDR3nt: TGTGCCAGCAGTTCCCTTGGGGGGGATACGCAGTATTTT
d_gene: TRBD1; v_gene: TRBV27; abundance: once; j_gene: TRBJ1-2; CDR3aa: CASSSGGTGYTF; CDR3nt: TGTGCCAGCAGTTCAGGGGGGACCGGCTACACCTTC
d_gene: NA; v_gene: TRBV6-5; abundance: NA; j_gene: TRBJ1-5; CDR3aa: CASSGQFSNQPQHF; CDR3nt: TGTGCCAGCAGCGGACAATTTAGCAATCAGCCCCAGCATTTT
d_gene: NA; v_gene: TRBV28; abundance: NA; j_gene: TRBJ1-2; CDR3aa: CASSPDRHLRGYTF; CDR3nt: TGTGCCAGCAGCCCAGACAGGCATTTGAGGGGCTACACCTTC
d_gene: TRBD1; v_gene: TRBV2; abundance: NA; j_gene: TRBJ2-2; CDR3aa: CATWDRGKGELFF; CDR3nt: TGTGCCACCTGGGACAGGGGAAAAGGGGAGCTGTTTTTT
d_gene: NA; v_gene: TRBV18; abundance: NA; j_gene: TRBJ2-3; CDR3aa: CASSPWTGESTDTQYF; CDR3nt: TGTGCCAGCTCCCCGTGGACGGGGGAGAGCACAGATACGCAGTATTTT
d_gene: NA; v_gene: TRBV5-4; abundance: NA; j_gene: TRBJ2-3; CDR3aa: CASSWYRDTDTQYF; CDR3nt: TGTGCCAGCAGCTGGTACAGGGACACAGATACGCAGTATTTT
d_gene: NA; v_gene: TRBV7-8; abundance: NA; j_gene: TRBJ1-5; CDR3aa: CASSLIGGDNQPQHF; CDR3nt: TGTGCCAGCAGCTTAATAGGGGGGGACAATCAGCCCCAGCATTTT
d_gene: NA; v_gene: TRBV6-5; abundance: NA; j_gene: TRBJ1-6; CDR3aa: CASSYRRGARNSPLHF; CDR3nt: TGTGCCAGCAGTTACCGTCGGGGGGCGCGGAATTCACCCCTCCACTTT
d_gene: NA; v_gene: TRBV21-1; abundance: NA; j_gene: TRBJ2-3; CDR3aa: CASSKGSTSEIRPFSPDTDTQYF; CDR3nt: TGTGCCAGCAGCAAAGGTTCAACTAGCGAGATACGCCCTTTTAGCCCCGACACAGATACGCAGTATTTT
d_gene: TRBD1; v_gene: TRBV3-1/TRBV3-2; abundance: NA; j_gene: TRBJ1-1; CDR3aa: CASRRLGQGGTEAFF; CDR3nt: TGTGCCAGCAGACGATTGGGACAGGGGGGAACTGAAGCTTTCTTT
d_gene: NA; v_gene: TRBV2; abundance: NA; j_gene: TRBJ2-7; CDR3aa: CASRVDRPSYEQYF; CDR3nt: TGTGCCAGCAGGGTTGACAGGCCCTCCTACGAGCAGTACTTC
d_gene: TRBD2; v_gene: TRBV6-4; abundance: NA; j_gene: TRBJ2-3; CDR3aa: CASSDSSGGDTQYF; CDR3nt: TGTGCCAGCAGTGACTCTAGCGGGGGGGATACGCAGTATTTT
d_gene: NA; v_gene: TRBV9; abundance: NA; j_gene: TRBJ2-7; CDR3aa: CASSVDLGGTYEQYF; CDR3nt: TGTGCCAGCAGCGTAGATCTGGGAGGAACCTACGAGCAGTACTTC
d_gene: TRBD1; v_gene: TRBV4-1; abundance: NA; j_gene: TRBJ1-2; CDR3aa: CASSQVFWGTVDGYTF; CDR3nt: TGCGCCAGCAGCCAAGTGTTTTGGGGGACAGTGGATGGCTACACCTTC
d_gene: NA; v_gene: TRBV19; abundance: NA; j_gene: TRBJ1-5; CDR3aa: CASRIRGTQPQHF; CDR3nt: TGTGCCAGTAGAATTCGGGGGACTCAGCCCCAGCATTTT
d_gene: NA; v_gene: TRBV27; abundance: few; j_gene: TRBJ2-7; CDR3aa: CASSLFSGMSSYEQYF; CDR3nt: TGTGCCAGCAGTTTATTTTCAGGGATGTCCTCCTACGAGCAGTACTTC
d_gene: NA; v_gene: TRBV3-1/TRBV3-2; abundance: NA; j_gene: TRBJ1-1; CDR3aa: CASSQDRRENTEAFF; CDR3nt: TGTGCCAGCAGCCAAGATAGGCGGGAGAACACTGAAGCTTTCTTT
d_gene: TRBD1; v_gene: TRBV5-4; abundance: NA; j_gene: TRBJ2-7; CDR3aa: CASSLEQGAYEQYF; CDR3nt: TGTGCCAGCAGCTTGGAACAGGGGGCCTACGAGCAGTACTTC
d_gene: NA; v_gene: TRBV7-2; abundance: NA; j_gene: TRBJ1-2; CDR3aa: CASSLQANNGYTF; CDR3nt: TGTGCCAGCAGCTTACAGGCCAACAATGGCTACACCTTC
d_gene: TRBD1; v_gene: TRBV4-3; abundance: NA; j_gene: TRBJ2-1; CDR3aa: CASSQEATGGVYEQFF; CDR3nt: TGCGCCAGCAGCCAAGAGGCGACAGGGGGCGTTTATGAGCAGTTCTTC
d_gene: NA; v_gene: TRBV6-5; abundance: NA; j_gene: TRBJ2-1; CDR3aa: CASSPQGYNEQFF; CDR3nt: TGTGCCAGCAGCCCCCAGGGGTACAATGAGCAGTTCTTC
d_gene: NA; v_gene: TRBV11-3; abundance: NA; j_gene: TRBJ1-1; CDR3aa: CASSLGANTEAFF; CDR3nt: TGTGCCAGCAGCTTAGGAGCGAACACTGAAGCTTTCTTT
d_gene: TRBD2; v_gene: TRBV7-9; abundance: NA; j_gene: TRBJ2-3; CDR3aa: CASSLTSGGLADTQYF; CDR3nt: TGTGCCAGCAGCTTAACTAGCGGAGGCCTGGCAGATACGCAGTATTTT
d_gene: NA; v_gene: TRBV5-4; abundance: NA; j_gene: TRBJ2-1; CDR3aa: CASSSLVGLAYNEQFF; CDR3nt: TGTGCCAGCAGCTCCCTGGTTGGGTTAGCTTACAATGAGCAGTTCTTC
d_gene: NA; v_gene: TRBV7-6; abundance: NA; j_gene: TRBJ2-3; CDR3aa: CASSLEVAVHTDTQYF; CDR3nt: TGTGCCAGCAGCTTAGAGGTGGCGGTTCACACAGATACGCAGTATTTT
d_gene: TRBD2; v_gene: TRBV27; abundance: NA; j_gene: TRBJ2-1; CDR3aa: CASRGGGTSENEQFF; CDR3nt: TGTGCCAGCAGGGGGGGCGGGACTAGCGAGAATGAGCAGTTCTTC
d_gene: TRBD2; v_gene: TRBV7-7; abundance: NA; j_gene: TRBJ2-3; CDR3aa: CASSSLLSGSTDTQYF; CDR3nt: TGTGCCAGCAGCTCCCTACTGAGCGGGAGTACAGATACGCAGTATTTT
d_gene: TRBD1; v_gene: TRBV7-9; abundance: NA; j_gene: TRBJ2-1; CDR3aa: CASNDRGYGNEQFF; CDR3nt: TGTGCCAGCAACGACAGGGGCTACGGCAATGAGCAGTTCTTC
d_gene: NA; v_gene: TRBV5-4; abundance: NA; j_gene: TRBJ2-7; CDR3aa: CASSSQGEGNEQYF; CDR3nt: TGTGCCAGCAGCTCACAGGGTGAGGGGAACGAGCAGTACTTC
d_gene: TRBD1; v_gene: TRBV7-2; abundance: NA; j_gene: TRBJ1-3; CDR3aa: CASSFRTGSGNTIYF; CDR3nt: TGTGCCAGCAGCTTCAGGACAGGGAGTGGAAACACCATATATTTT
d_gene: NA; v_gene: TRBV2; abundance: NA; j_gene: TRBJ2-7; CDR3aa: CASMRVQTYEQYF; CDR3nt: TGTGCCAGCATGAGGGTCCAAACCTACGAGCAGTACTTC
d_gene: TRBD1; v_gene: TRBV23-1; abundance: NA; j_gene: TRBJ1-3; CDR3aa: CALPGTAGNTIYF; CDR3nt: TGCGCCTTACCCGGGACAGCTGGAAACACCATATATTTT
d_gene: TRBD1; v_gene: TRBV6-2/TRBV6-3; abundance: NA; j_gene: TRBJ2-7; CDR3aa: CASSRQGAGYEQYF; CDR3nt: TGTGCCAGCAGCCGACAGGGGGCTGGCTACGAGCAGTACTTC
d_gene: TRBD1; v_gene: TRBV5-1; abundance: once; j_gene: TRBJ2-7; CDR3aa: CASGRTGGNNEQYF; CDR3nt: TGCGCCAGCGGAAGGACAGGGGGTAACAACGAGCAGTACTTC
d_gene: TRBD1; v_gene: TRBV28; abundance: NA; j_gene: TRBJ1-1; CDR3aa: CASTDRDRVITEAFF; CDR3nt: TGTGCCAGCACCGACCGGGACAGGGTCATTACTGAAGCTTTCTTT
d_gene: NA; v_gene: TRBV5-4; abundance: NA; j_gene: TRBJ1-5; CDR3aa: CASSLLPGDNQPQHF; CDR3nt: TGTGCCAGCAGCTTGCTCCCGGGGGACAATCAGCCCCAGCATTTT
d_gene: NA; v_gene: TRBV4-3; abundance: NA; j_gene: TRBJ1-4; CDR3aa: CASSQDGRPNEKLFF; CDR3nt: TGCGCCAGCAGCCAAGACGGCAGGCCGAATGAAAAACTGTTTTTT
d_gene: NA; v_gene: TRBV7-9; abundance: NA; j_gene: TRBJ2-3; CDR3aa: CASSLSIRRDTQYF; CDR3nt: TGTGCCAGCAGCTTGAGCATAAGGCGGGATACGCAGTATTTT
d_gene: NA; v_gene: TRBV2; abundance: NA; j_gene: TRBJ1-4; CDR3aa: CASRKGDSTNEKLFF; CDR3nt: TGTGCCAGCAGAAAAGGGGATTCAACTAATGAAAAACTGTTTTTT